These T cell receptor beta chains were read from a single sample in a study of blood T cell repertoires in COVID-19. Measured with immunoSEQ multiplex PCR; TCRdb has only the in-frame clones, and not every one. Of 250,000 to 350,000 clones in the sample, 80% to 90% were seen once. The sample taken for sequencing was peripheral blood. The receptors shown here come from a young woman with active or convalescent COVID-19. Both conserved end residues are part of each CDR3. Fields, in order: clone size, D gene, J gene, V gene, CDR3 protein, CDR3 DNA. The D gene is left open where the match is weak. Clone sizes are given selectively: once, few, many, or a class where the clone is expanded.

>-|TRBD1|TRBJ1-2|TRBV29-1
CSVNQGATGYTF
TGCAGCGTCAACCAGGGGGCGACCGGCTACACCTTC
>-|TRBD1|TRBJ1-2|TRBV5-6
CASSFRTGTGLPLYGYTF
TGTGCCAGCAGCTTCAGGACTGGGACAGGCCTACCCCTCTATGGCTACACCTTC
>-|TRBD2|TRBJ2-1|TRBV27
CASSPRSGGLLYNEQFF
TGTGCCAGCAGTCCTCGTAGCGGGGGACTCCTATACAATGAGCAGTTCTTC
>-|-|TRBJ1-4|TRBV6-6
CASSYSRRATNEKLFF
TGTGCCAGCAGCTACTCGCGGAGGGCGACTAATGAAAAACTGTTTTTT
>-|-|TRBJ1-4|TRBV6-5
CASSYESSNEKLFF
TGTGCCAGCAGTTATGAGAGCTCTAATGAAAAACTGTTTTTT
>-|-|TRBJ1-1|TRBV18
CASSPVVRGVAAFF
TGTGCCAGCTCACCAGTAGTCAGGGGAGTCGCGGCTTTCTTT
>-|-|TRBJ1-1|TRBV7-2
CASTLRGYTEAFF
TGTGCCAGCACCCTTAGGGGGTACACTGAAGCTTTCTTT
>-|TRBD1|TRBJ1-5|TRBV19
CASSYHPDRASNQPQHF
TGTGCCAGTAGTTATCACCCGGACAGGGCCTCCAATCAGCCCCAGCATTTT
>-|-|TRBJ1-2|TRBV10-3
CAISESKVAGGYTF
TGTGCCATCAGTGAGTCGAAAGTGGCGGGCGGCTACACCTTC
>-|TRBD2|TRBJ2-1|TRBV5-8
CASSLRLAGIYEQFF
TGTGCCAGCAGCTTGCGGCTAGCGGGGATCTATGAGCAGTTCTTC
>-|TRBD2|TRBJ2-3|TRBV11-2
CASSLRLAGGRTDTQYF
TGTGCCAGCAGCTTACGACTAGCGGGGGGAAGGACAGATACGCAGTATTTT
>-|TRBD2|TRBJ2-2|TRBV5-4
CASSLGGTSGANTGELFF
TGTGCCAGCAGCTTGGGGGGGACTAGCGGGGCGAACACCGGGGAGCTGTTTTTT
>-|-|TRBJ2-2|TRBV6-6
CASSYDRAGELFF
TGTGCCAGCAGTTACGATAGAGCCGGGGAGCTGTTTTTT
>-|TRBD1|TRBJ2-7|TRBV5-1
CASSLQTGATYEQYF
TGCGCCAGCAGCTTACAGACAGGGGCCACCTACGAGCAGTACTTC
>-|-|TRBJ1-1|TRBV5-5
CASSLVQGNTEAFF
TGTGCCAGCAGCTTGGTTCAGGGGAACACTGAAGCTTTCTTT
>few|-|TRBJ2-2|TRBV29-1
CSVNYGSGTGELFF
TGCAGCGTTAACTACGGGAGTGGCACCGGGGAGCTGTTTTTT
>-|-|TRBJ2-7|TRBV7-9
CASSLNSQGEQYF
TGTGCCAGCAGCTTAAATTCCCAGGGCGAGCAGTACTTC
>once|-|TRBJ1-4|TRBV30
CAWSVTLREKLFF
TGTGCCTGGAGTGTAACCCTGCGGGAAAAACTGTTTTTT
>-|-|TRBJ2-3|TRBV5-1
CASSFGTPTDTQYF
TGCGCCAGCAGCTTTGGGACACCGACAGATACGCAGTATTTT
>-|-|TRBJ2-5|TRBV2
CASSPGWQETQYF
TGTGCCAGCTCCCCGGGGTGGCAAGAGACCCAGTACTTC
>once|TRBD1|TRBJ1-5|TRBV5-6
CASSRGQGLNQPQHF
TGTGCCAGCAGCCGGGGACAGGGCCTAAATCAGCCCCAGCATTTT
>-|TRBD1|TRBJ1-6|TRBV18
CASSPGQGIISPLHF
TGTGCCAGCTCACCGGGACAGGGGATAATTTCACCCCTCCACTTT
>-|TRBD1|TRBJ1-2|TRBV3-1/TRBV3-2
CAGSFLQGAQGYTF
TGTGCCGGCAGCTTCCTCCAGGGGGCGCAGGGCTACACCTTC
>-|-|TRBJ1-6|TRBV5-4
CASSSRDFSSPLHF
TGTGCCAGCAGCTCTCGGGACTTTAGCTCACCCCTCCACTTT
>-|TRBD1|TRBJ2-2|TRBV30
CAWSSNRGPVGELFF
TGTGCCTGGAGTTCGAACAGGGGGCCGGTCGGGGAGCTGTTTTTT
>-|-|TRBJ1-3|TRBV7-9
CASSPTVAGNTIYF
TGTGCCAGCAGCCCGACAGTGGCTGGAAACACCATATATTTT
>few|TRBD1|TRBJ1-6|TRBV6-5
CASSRRGQDNSPLHF
TGTGCCAGCAGTCGACGGGGACAGGATAATTCACCCCTCCACTTT
>-|TRBD2|TRBJ2-5|TRBV10-2
CASATGSSGGFRETQYF
TGCGCCAGCGCGACAGGAAGTAGCGGGGGGTTCCGAGAGACCCAGTACTTC
>-|TRBD1|TRBJ1-2|TRBV6-2/TRBV6-3
CASSYRQGKGGYTF
TGTGCCAGCAGTTACCGACAGGGTAAAGGGGGCTACACCTTC
>-|-|TRBJ1-1|TRBV7-9
CASSPRDGGLNTEAFF
TGTGCCAGCAGCCCGCGGGACGGGGGGCTAAACACTGAAGCTTTCTTT
>-|TRBD1|TRBJ1-1|TRBV5-8
CASSLSFRDRNTEAFF
TGTGCCAGCAGCTTGTCATTCCGGGACAGAAACACTGAAGCTTTCTTT
>-|TRBD2|TRBJ2-1|TRBV11-3
CASSLGPSGGVNEQFF
TGTGCCAGCAGCTTGGGACCTAGCGGGGGGGTAAATGAGCAGTTCTTC
>-|TRBD2|TRBJ2-7|TRBV7-2
CASSRGLASYEQYF
TGTGCCAGCAGCAGGGGACTAGCCTCCTACGAGCAGTACTTC
>-|-|TRBJ2-7|TRBV29-1
CSVADGTHEQYF
TGCAGCGTTGCTGACGGGACACACGAGCAGTACTTC
>-|-|TRBJ1-1|TRBV30
CAWSPVGGADTEAFF
TGTGCCTGGAGTCCCGTGGGGGGGGCGGACACTGAAGCTTTCTTT
>-|-|TRBJ2-7|TRBV6-1
CASSEVGASSYEQYF
TGTGCCAGCAGTGAAGTTGGGGCTAGCTCCTACGAGCAGTACTTC
>-|-|TRBJ2-3|TRBV11-3
CASSYVSSGTQYF
TGTGCCAGCAGCTACGTATCCTCCGGGACGCAGTATTTT
>once|TRBD2|TRBJ2-1|TRBV28
CASSLLSGGALNEQFF
TGTGCCAGCAGTCTCCTTAGCGGGGGGGCTCTAAATGAGCAGTTCTTC
>-|-|TRBJ2-3|TRBV4-2
CASSQALGGSTDTQYF
TGTGCCAGCAGCCAGGCACTTGGCGGAAGCACAGATACGCAGTATTTT
>-|TRBD1|TRBJ1-6|TRBV3-1/TRBV3-2
CASSRTGQDDSPLHF
TGTGCCAGCAGCCGGACAGGGCAGGACGATTCACCCCTCCACTTT
>-|TRBD1|TRBJ2-3|TRBV6-5
CASSYRTGSTDTQYF
TGTGCCAGCAGTTACCGGACAGGATCCACAGATACGCAGTATTTT
>few|TRBD1|TRBJ1-4|TRBV2
CASSAGQGLNEKLFF
TGTGCCAGCAGTGCCGGACAGGGACTTAATGAAAAACTGTTTTTT
>-|-|TRBJ1-1|TRBV30
CAWRTKGGNTEAFF
TGTGCCTGGAGGACCAAGGGAGGGAACACTGAAGCTTTCTTT
>-|TRBD1|TRBJ2-4|TRBV5-5
CASTEQRTGQGGTKNIQYF
TGTGCCAGCACTGAACAGCGCACTGGACAGGGGGGGACCAAAAACATTCAGTACTTC
>once|TRBD1|TRBJ1-2|TRBV18
CASRDRLWGYTF
TGTGCCAGCCGGGACAGGCTCTGGGGCTACACCTTC
>-|-|TRBJ2-1|TRBV7-7
CASSLGGGRPSSYNEQFF
TGTGCTAGCAGCTTGGGGGGGGGCCGCCCTAGCTCCTACAATGAGCAGTTCTTC
>-|-|TRBJ2-5|TRBV6-6
CASSGVGGSFETQYF
TGTGCCAGCAGTGGGGTAGGCGGGTCTTTTGAGACCCAGTACTTC
>-|TRBD1|TRBJ2-7|TRBV7-9
CASSAKGTGIYEQYF
TGTGCCAGCAGCGCCAAGGGGACAGGGATCTACGAGCAGTACTTC
>-|-|TRBJ2-7|TRBV12-3/TRBV12-4
CASSFPKGGKYF
TGTGCCAGCAGTTTCCCGAAGGGGGGGAAGTACTTC
>-|-|TRBJ2-7|TRBV6-6
CASSYSFYYEQYF
TGTGCCAGCAGTTATAGCTTTTACTACGAGCAGTACTTC
>-|TRBD1|TRBJ2-1|TRBV13
CASSLAGTGGPYNEQFF
TGTGCCAGCAGCTTAGCGGGGACAGGGGGCCCCTACAATGAGCAGTTCTTC
>-|-|TRBJ1-2|TRBV2
CASSEGRPYGYTF
TGTGCCAGCAGTGAGGGCAGGCCCTATGGCTACACCTTC
>-|TRBD2|TRBJ2-1|TRBV13
CASSSPRSGGNNEQFF
TGTGCCAGCAGCTCCCCTAGGAGCGGGGGGAACAATGAGCAGTTCTTC
>-|TRBD1|TRBJ2-5|TRBV6-2/TRBV6-3
CASSYPLAGGARETQYF
TGTGCCAGCAGTTACCCCCTGGCAGGGGGCGCGAGGGAGACCCAGTACTTC
>-|TRBD2|TRBJ2-1|TRBV6-5
CASSYSGGAIGNEQFF
TGTGCCAGCAGTTACTCCGGGGGGGCCATAGGCAATGAGCAGTTCTTC
>few|TRBD1|TRBJ1-5|TRBV30
CAWRRPGGNQPQHF
TGTGCCTGGAGGAGGCCAGGGGGTAATCAGCCCCAGCATTTT